These T cell receptor beta chains were read from a single sample in a study of blood T cell repertoires in COVID-19. The data were produced by immunoSEQ multiplex PCR, yet TCRdb's version contains in-frame clones alone and is incomplete. Of over 70,000 clones listed, roughly 91% are singletons. Sequencing was performed on peripheral blood. These receptors were collected from a man aged 18 to 30 with COVID-19, enrolled during active disease. Both conserved end residues are part of each CDR3. Fields, in order: V gene, clone size, J gene, D gene, CDR3 protein, CDR3 DNA. The D gene is left open where the match is weak. Only some rows state a clone size, as once, few, many or a class for expanded clones.

V: TRBV7-2
size: .
J: TRBJ2-3
D: TRBD1
CDR3: CASSIHRGRSTDTQYF
DNA: TGTGCCAGCAGCATTCACAGGGGGCGGAGCACAGATACGCAGTATTTT

V: TRBV19
size: .
J: TRBJ1-5
D: .
CDR3: CASSITAYQPQHF
DNA: TGTGCCAGTAGTATCACAGCTTATCAGCCCCAGCATTTT

V: TRBV9
size: .
J: TRBJ1-1
D: .
CDR3: CASTRGARAFF
DNA: TGTGCCAGCACCCGGGGGGCGAGAGCTTTCTTT

V: TRBV10-3
size: .
J: TRBJ2-7
D: TRBD1
CDR3: CAIRAGTGFHEQYF
DNA: TGTGCCATCAGGGCCGGGACAGGGTTCCACGAGCAGTACTTC

V: TRBV28
size: .
J: TRBJ2-7
D: .
CDR3: CASSTTSYEQYF
DNA: TGTGCCAGCAGTACCACTAGCTACGAGCAGTACTTC

V: TRBV6-5
size: .
J: TRBJ1-1
D: .
CDR3: CASSYGEGGRTEAFF
DNA: TGTGCCAGCAGTTATGGTGAGGGAGGGAGGACTGAAGCTTTCTTT

V: TRBV7-8
size: once
J: TRBJ2-2
D: .
CDR3: CASSPAPVSNTGELFF
DNA: TGTGCCAGCAGCCCAGCCCCAGTCTCGAACACCGGGGAGCTGTTTTTT

V: TRBV19
size: .
J: TRBJ1-5
D: TRBD1
CDR3: CASRGRDKGGGNQPQHF
DNA: TGTGCCAGTAGAGGCCGGGATAAAGGGGGCGGCAATCAGCCCCAGCATTTT

V: TRBV30
size: .
J: TRBJ2-6
D: .
CDR3: CAWSVGVVGNVLTF
DNA: TGTGCCTGGAGTGTAGGGGTTGTCGGCAACGTCCTGACTTTC

V: TRBV28
size: .
J: TRBJ1-1
D: TRBD1
CDR3: CASNLGTGQFPMNTEAFF
DNA: TGTGCCAGCAATCTCGGGACAGGGCAGTTTCCAATGAACACTGAAGCTTTCTTT

V: TRBV18
size: .
J: TRBJ1-2
D: .
CDR3: CASSPPVGGPGGYTF
DNA: TGTGCCAGCTCACCACCGGTGGGGGGACCGGGTGGCTACACCTTC

V: TRBV18
size: .
J: TRBJ2-7
D: .
CDR3: CASSPPSGRPYEQYF
DNA: TGTGCCAGCTCACCCCCCAGCGGGCGACCCTACGAGCAGTACTTC

V: TRBV18
size: once
J: TRBJ2-3
D: TRBD1
CDR3: CASSPSQGARTDTQYF
DNA: TGTGCCAGCTCACCTAGTCAGGGGGCGCGGACAGATACGCAGTATTTT

V: TRBV28
size: .
J: TRBJ2-7
D: TRBD2
CDR3: CASSTGTSGRSYEQYF
DNA: TGTGCCAGCAGTACCGGGACTAGCGGACGCTCCTACGAGCAGTACTTC

V: TRBV24-1
size: .
J: TRBJ2-2
D: TRBD1
CDR3: CATSDSNRGRTGELFF
DNA: TGTGCCACCAGTGACTCCAACAGGGGGCGGACCGGGGAGCTGTTTTTT

V: TRBV5-1
size: .
J: TRBJ1-3
D: .
CDR3: CASSLRQGIGNTIYF
DNA: TGCGCCAGCAGCTTGCGGCAGGGGATCGGAAACACCATATATTTT

V: TRBV28
size: once
J: TRBJ1-2
D: TRBD1
CDR3: CASSLIGQGVVGYTF
DNA: TGTGCCAGCAGCCTCATTGGACAGGGGGTTGTCGGCTACACCTTC

V: TRBV27
size: .
J: TRBJ1-5
D: .
CDR3: CASSPNPGGNQPQHF
DNA: TGTGCCAGCAGTCCCAACCCAGGGGGCAATCAGCCCCAGCATTTT

V: TRBV27
size: .
J: TRBJ1-4
D: .
CDR3: CASSPPGRSEKLLF
DNA: TGTGCCAGCAGTCCCCCGGGGAGGAGCGAAAAACTGCTTTTT

V: TRBV5-1
size: once
J: TRBJ2-2
D: TRBD2
CDR3: CASSSRTSLSPNTGELFF
DNA: TGCGCCAGCAGCTCCCGGACTAGTTTATCTCCGAACACCGGGGAGCTGTTTTTT

V: TRBV19
size: .
J: TRBJ2-2
D: .
CDR3: CASSIIERDTGELFF
DNA: TGTGCCAGTAGTATAATAGAGCGGGACACCGGGGAGCTGTTTTTT

V: TRBV29-1
size: .
J: TRBJ2-5
D: TRBD2
CDR3: CSVDSSGSLETQYF
DNA: TGCAGCGTTGATTCTAGCGGGAGTTTAGAGACCCAGTACTTC

V: TRBV9
size: .
J: TRBJ2-7
D: .
CDR3: CASSEGRTGSYEQYF
DNA: TGTGCCAGCAGCGAGGGCCGGACTGGATCCTACGAGCAGTACTTC

V: TRBV11-1
size: .
J: TRBJ1-2
D: .
CDR3: CASSSSTGLVAYGYTF
DNA: TGTGCCAGCAGCTCGTCGACAGGTTTGGTTGCCTATGGCTACACCTTC

V: TRBV7-9
size: .
J: TRBJ1-1
D: TRBD1
CDR3: CASSKERGRGTEAFF
DNA: TGTGCCAGCAGCAAAGAGAGGGGGCGCGGAACTGAAGCTTTCTTT

V: TRBV5-1
size: once
J: TRBJ1-1
D: TRBD1
CDR3: CASSQGQGGTEAFF
DNA: TGCGCCAGCAGCCAGGGACAGGGGGGCACTGAAGCTTTCTTT

V: TRBV7-2
size: .
J: TRBJ2-3
D: TRBD2
CDR3: CASSDWGSGSTDTQYF
DNA: TGTGCCAGCAGCGACTGGGGTAGCGGGTCGACAGATACGCAGTATTTT

V: TRBV6-5
size: .
J: TRBJ1-5
D: .
CDR3: CASQSGVGFDQPQHF
DNA: TGTGCCAGCCAGTCGGGAGTCGGGTTCGATCAGCCCCAGCATTTT